Following are 2 T cell receptor beta chains from one sample sequenced in a study of shared clonotypes between healthy human individuals. Produced via immunoSEQ multiplex PCR; TCRdb's table is partial and in-frame only. The profile covers 2 million to 2.5 million clones, with roughly 93% appearing a single time and around 0.4% taken by the ten largest. Sequences were obtained from naive CD4+ T cells from PBMCs. The subset denotes: CD45RA+ positively selected. Every receptor here comes from a man aged 18 to 29 in good health. Some clones in this sample may be carry-over from other donors' samples.

This chain joins TRBV19 and TRBJ1-5; D gene unclear. This CDR3 spans 15 amino acids. Trimming shortened V by 0 bases and J by 7 bases, and 13 bases separated the two germline ends. Germline V gene data show CDR1 as LNHDA and CDR2 as SQIVND (reference sequence). CDR3 sequence: CASSIERSRSQPQHF. The CDR3 bases are TGTGCCAGTAGTATAGAAAGGAGTCGCAGCCAGCCCCAGCATTTT.

J is TRBJ2-2 and V is TRBV27; D call uncertain. There are 14 residues in the CDR3. The V end was cut by 2 bases, the J end by 2 bases, with 6 bases between. From germline, CDR1 is MNHEY and CDR2 SMNVEV (reference sequence). The CDR3: CASSLMTNTGELFF. The CDR3 nucleotides read TGTGCCAGCAGTTTAATGACCAACACCGGGGAGCTGTTTTTT.